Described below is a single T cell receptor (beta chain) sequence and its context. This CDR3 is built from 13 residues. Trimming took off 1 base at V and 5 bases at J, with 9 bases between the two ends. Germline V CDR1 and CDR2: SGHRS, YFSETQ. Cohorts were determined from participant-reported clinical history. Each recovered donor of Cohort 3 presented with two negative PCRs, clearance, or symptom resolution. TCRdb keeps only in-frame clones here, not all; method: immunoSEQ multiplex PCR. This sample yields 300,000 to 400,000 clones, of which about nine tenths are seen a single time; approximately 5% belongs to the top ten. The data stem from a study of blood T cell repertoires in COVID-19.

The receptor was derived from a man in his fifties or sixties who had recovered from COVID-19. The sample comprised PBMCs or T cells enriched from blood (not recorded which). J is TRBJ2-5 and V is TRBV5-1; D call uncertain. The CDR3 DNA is TGCGCCAGCAGCTTGTCTAGTCTCGAGACCCAGTACTTC. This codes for CASSLSSLETQYF. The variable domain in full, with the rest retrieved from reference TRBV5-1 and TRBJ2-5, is KAGVTQTPRYLIKTRGQQVTLSCSPISGHRSVSWYQQTPGQGLQFLFEYFSETQRNKGNFPGRFSGRQFSNSRSEMNVSTLELGDSALYLCASSLSSLETQYFGPGTRLLVL.